The clone carrying this TCR beta chain was seen more than once but under ten times. From germline, CDR1 is SGHNT and CDR2 YENEEA. V was shortened by 8 bases and J by 1 base, with 11 bases between the two germline ends. This CDR3 spans 14 amino acids. This sample stems from a study of cytomegalovirus exposure and HLA in healthy donors. 60 Vbeta and 13 Jbeta primers were used in PCR. Produced via immunoSEQ multiplex PCR; TCRdb's table is partial and in-frame only. The repertoire has 120,000 to 150,000 clones, over 65% of them found once; the top ten carry around 2.9%. This chain uses TRBV11-3 with TRBJ2-2, with D possibly TRBD1 on 5 matching bases. The sequence was collected from a man aged 40-55 years in good health and CMV-seropositive. The sample comprised PBMCs. The DNA of the CDR3 is TGTGCCAGCGGAGTTCAGGGGAACACCGGGGAGCTGTTTTTT. Amino acid sequence: CASGVQGNTGELFF.